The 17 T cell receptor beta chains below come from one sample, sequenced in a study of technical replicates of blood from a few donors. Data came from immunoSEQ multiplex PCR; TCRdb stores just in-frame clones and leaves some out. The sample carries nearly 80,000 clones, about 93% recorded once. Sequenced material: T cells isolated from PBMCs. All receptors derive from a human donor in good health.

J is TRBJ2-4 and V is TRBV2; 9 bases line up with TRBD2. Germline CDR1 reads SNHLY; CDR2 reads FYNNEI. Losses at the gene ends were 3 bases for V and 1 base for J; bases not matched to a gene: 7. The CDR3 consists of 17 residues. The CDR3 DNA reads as TGTGCCAGCAGTGAGGAGGCGGGGGGGTTGGCCAAAAACATTCAGTACTTC. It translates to CASSEEAGGLAKNIQYF. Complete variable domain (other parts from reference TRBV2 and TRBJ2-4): EPEVTQTPSHQVTQMGQEVILRCVPISNHLYFYWYRQILGQKVEFLVSFYNNEISEKSEIFDDQFSVERPDGSNFTLKIRSTKLEDSAMYFCASSEEAGGLAKNIQYFGAGTRLSVL.

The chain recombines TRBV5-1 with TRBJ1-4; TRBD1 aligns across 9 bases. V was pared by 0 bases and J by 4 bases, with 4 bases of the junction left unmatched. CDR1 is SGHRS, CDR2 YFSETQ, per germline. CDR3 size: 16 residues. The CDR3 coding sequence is TGCGCCAGCAGCTTGGCGAAGACAGGGGGTAATGAAAAACTGTTTTTT. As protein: CASSLAKTGGNEKLFF.

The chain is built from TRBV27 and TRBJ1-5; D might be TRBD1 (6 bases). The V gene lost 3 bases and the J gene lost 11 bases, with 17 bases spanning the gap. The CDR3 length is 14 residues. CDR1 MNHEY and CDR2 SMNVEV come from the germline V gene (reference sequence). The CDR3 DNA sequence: TGTGCCAGCAGTTTGCGACAGGTTGTTCCAGCCCAGCATTTT. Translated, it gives CASSLRQVVPAQHF.

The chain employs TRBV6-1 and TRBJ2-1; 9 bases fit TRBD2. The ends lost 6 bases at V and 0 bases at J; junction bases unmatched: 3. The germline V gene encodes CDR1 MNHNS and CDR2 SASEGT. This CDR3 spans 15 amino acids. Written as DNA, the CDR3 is TGTGCCAGCAGCAGTAGCGGGGGCTCCTACAATGAGCAGTTCTTC. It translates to CASSSSGGSYNEQFF.

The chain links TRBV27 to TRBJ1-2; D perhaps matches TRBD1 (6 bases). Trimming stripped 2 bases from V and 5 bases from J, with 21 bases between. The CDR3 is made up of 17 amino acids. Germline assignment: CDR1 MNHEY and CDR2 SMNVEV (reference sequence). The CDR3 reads CASSLGAGTLVPYGYTF. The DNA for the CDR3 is TGTGCCAGCAGTTTAGGGGCCGGGACACTCGTTCCTTATGGCTACACCTTC.

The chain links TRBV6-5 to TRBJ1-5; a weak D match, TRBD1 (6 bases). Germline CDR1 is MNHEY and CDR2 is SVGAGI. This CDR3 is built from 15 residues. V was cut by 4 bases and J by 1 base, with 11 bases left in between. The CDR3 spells CASSSGTFSNQPQHF. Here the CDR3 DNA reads TGTGCCAGCAGTTCCGGGACATTCAGCAATCAGCCCCAGCATTTT.

CDR3 loop: CASSKTGGGVNTEAFF. In DNA, the CDR3 is TGTGCCAGCAGTAAGACAGGGGGCGGCGTTAACACTGAAGCTTTCTTT. The V gene is TRBV27, the J gene TRBJ1-1, with TRBD1 matching 10 bases. The CDR3 has 16 amino acids. After removal of 5 bases from V and 2 bases from J, the junction contained 8 bases not matched to a gene. Germline loops: CDR1 MNHEY, CDR2 SMNVEV (reference sequence).

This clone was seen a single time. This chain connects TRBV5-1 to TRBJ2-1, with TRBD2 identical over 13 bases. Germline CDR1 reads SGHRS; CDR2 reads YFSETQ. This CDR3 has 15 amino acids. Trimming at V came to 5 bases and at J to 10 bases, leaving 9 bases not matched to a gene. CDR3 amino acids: CASRPGLAGVQEQFF. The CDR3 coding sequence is TGCGCCAGCAGACCTGGACTAGCGGGAGTTCAGGAGCAGTTCTTC.

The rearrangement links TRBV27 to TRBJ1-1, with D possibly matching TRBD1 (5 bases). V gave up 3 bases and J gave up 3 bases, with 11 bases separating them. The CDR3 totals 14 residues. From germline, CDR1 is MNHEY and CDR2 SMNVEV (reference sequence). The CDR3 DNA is TGTGCCAGCAGTTTCGGGGGAGGATACACTGAAGCTTTCTTT. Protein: CASSFGGGYTEAFF.

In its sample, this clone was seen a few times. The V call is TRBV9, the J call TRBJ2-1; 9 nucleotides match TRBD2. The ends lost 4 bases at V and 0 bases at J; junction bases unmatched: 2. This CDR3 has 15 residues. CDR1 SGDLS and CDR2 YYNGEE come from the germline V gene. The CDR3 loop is CASSFSGSSYNEQFF. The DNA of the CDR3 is TGTGCCAGCAGCTTTAGCGGGAGCTCCTACAATGAGCAGTTCTTC.

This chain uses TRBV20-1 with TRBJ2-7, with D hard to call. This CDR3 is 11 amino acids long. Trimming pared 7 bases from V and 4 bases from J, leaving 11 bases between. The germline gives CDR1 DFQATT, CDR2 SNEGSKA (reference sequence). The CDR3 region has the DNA TGCAGTGGAGGTGAACTTTACGAGCAGTACTTC. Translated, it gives CSGGELYEQYF.

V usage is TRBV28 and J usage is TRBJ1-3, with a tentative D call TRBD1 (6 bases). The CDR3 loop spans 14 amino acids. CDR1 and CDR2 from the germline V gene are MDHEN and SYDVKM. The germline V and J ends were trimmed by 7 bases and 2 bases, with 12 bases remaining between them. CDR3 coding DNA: TGTGCCAGCATACAGGGCGCGACTGGAAACACCATATATTTT. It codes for CASIQGATGNTIYF.

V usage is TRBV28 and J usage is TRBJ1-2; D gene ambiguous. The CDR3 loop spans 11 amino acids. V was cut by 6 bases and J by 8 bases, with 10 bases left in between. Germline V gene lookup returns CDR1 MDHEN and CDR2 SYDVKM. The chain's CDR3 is CASRHNLGYTF. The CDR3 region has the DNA TGTGCCAGCAGGCATAACTTAGGCTACACCTTC.

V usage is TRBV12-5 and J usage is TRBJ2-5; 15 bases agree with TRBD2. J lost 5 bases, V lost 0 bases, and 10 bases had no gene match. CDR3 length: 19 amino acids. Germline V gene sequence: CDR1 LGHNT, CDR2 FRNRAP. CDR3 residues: CASGLVLTGTSGRLETQYF. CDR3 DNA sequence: TGTGCTAGTGGTTTGGTACTCACCGGGACTAGCGGGAGGTTGGAGACCCAGTACTTC.

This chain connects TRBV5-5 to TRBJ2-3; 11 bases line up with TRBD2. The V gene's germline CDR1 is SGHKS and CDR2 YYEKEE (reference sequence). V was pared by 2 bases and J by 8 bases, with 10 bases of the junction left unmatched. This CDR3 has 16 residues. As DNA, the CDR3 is TGTGCCAGCAGCTTATCCCTGCTAGCGGGAGGCCCTACGCAGTATTTT. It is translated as CASSLSLLAGGPTQYF.

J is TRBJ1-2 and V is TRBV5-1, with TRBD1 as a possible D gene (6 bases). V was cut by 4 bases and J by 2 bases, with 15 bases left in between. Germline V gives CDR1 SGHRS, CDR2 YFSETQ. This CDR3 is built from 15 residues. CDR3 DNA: TGCGCCAGCAGCGCCGGGACAAGGGTAAACTATGGCTACACCTTC. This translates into CASSAGTRVNYGYTF.

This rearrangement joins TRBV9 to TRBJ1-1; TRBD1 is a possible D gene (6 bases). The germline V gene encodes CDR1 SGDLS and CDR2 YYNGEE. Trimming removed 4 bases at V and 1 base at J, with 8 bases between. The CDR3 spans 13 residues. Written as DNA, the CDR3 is TGTGCCAGCAGCCCGGGACAGAACACTGAAGCTTTCTTT. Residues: CASSPGQNTEAFF. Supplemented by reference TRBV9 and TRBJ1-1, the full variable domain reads DSGVTQTPKHLITATGQRVTLRCSPRSGDLSVYWYQQSLDQGLQFLIQYYNGEERAKGNILERFSAQQFPDLHSELNLSSLELGDSALYFCASSPGQNTEAFFGQGTRLTVV.